These 14 T cell receptor beta chains were sequenced from one sample in a study of blood T cell repertoires in COVID-19. Clones were read by immunoSEQ multiplex PCR, and TCRdb kept only the in-frame ones, dropping some. The sample lists 350,000 to 400,000 clones, just over 90% seen once, with about 0.86% in the top ten. The material sequenced was PBMCs or T cells enriched from blood (not recorded which). The receptors originated from a woman in her thirties or forties who had been exposed to COVID-19.

This clone was found once. This chain connects TRBV15 to TRBJ1-1; tentative D call: TRBD1 (5 bases). V lost 3 bases and J 5 bases, leaving 16 bases between the germline ends. CDR3 size: 15 residues. CDR1 and CDR2 from the germline V gene are LNHNV and YYDKDF (reference sequence). The CDR3 protein is CATSRGSGTGTEAFF. CDR3 nucleotides: TGTGCCACCAGCAGGGGATCCGGGACTGGGACTGAAGCTTTCTTT.

This sequence joins TRBV2 and TRBJ2-1, with 9 bases fitting TRBD2. V trimming: 3 bases; J trimming: 0 bases; junction bases outside the gene matches: 6. This CDR3 is built from 17 residues. CDR1 and CDR2 (germline): SNHLY, FYNNEI. DNA for the CDR3: TGTGCCAGCAGTGAGAGGGCTAGCGGGACCTCCTACAATGAGCAGTTCTTC. As protein: CASSERASGTSYNEQFF.

This chain joins TRBV11-2 and TRBJ2-1; 15 nucleotides line up with TRBD2. Trimming took 5 bases from V and 2 from J; bases not matched to a gene: 4. CDR1 SGHAT and CDR2 FQNNGV come from the germline V gene. The CDR3 is 17 residues long. CDR3 sequence (DNA): TGTGCCAGCAGCCCTGGGACTAGCGGGGGGCCCTACAATGAGCAGTTCTTC. It codes for CASSPGTSGGPYNEQFF.

This rearrangement joins TRBV9 to TRBJ1-1; possible D gene TRBD1, 5 bases. V lost 0 bases, J lost 1 base, and 16 bases lay in between. Germline V lookup: CDR1 SGDLS, CDR2 YYNGEE. The CDR3 sequence is 17 residues long. CDR3 DNA sequence: TGTGCCAGCAGCGTAGTAGGTCGCCAGGGTCAGAACACTGAAGCTTTCTTT. Protein: CASSVVGRQGQNTEAFF.

V is TRBV14 and J is TRBJ2-7, with 12 bases that match TRBD2. Germline loops: CDR1 SGHDN, CDR2 FVKESK. The V gene end was trimmed by 3 bases and the J gene end by 6 bases; junction bases not matched to a gene: 0. The CDR3 consists of 13 residues. The CDR3: CASSQGLAGEQYF. The CDR3 DNA sequence: TGTGCCAGCAGCCAGGGACTAGCGGGCGAGCAGTACTTC.

The gene calls are TRBV3-1 (or the pseudogene TRBV3-2) and TRBJ1-2; 8 nucleotides agree with TRBD1. There are 16 residues in the CDR3. Germline CDR1 and CDR2: LGHDT and YNNKEL (reference sequence). J lost 3 bases, V lost 3 bases, and 9 bases had no gene match. The CDR3 here is CASSQPGGGTDYGYTF. DNA for the CDR3: TGTGCCAGCAGCCAGCCAGGGGGCGGAACCGACTATGGCTACACCTTC.

This clone was found many times. The chain carries TRBV21-1 and TRBJ2-3; TRBD2, the table's D call, lacks a check against the DNA. TRBV21-1 is shown as a pseudogene. The CDR3 is 17 residues long. CDR3 nucleotides: TGTGCCAGCAGCAAAGGACGGAATAGCGGGGACACAGATACGCAGTATTTT. Residues: CASSKGRNSGDTDTQYF.

The chain combines TRBV5-6 with TRBJ1-2, with a possible D match to TRBD1 (6 bases). Germline V lookup: CDR1 SGHDT, CDR2 YYEEEE. Trimming took off 5 bases at V and 0 bases at J, with 17 bases between the two ends. This CDR3 has 16 residues. The CDR3 loop reads CASRLDQGNSNYGYTF. The CDR3 coding sequence is TGTGCCAGCAGGCTTGATCAGGGGAACTCTAACTATGGCTACACCTTC.

The chain's CDR3 is CASSPPGLAGGHNEQFF. CDR3 coding DNA: TGTGCCAGCAGCCCCCCGGGACTAGCGGGAGGGCACAATGAGCAGTTCTTC. This chain joins TRBV7-3 and TRBJ2-1; 16 positions match TRBD2. Germline loops: CDR1 SGHTA, CDR2 FQGTGA. This CDR3 spans 17 amino acids. The V segment lost 5 bases and the J segment 5 bases; nucleotides outside the gene matches: 6.

The chain employs TRBV6-1 and TRBJ1-2, with 8 bases matching TRBD1. The germline gives CDR1 MNHNS, CDR2 SASEGT. With V trimmed by 2 bases and J by 3 bases, 8 bases remained unmatched. The CDR3 covers 16 residues. This CDR3 reads CASSENQGALYYGYTF. CDR3 nucleotides: TGTGCCAGCAGTGAAAACCAGGGGGCTTTATACTATGGCTACACCTTC.

The chain carries TRBV19 and TRBJ1-5; possible D gene TRBD1, 6 bases. The V gene's germline CDR1 is LNHDA and CDR2 SQIVND (reference sequence). This CDR3 region has 17 residues. Trimming removed 10 bases at V and 0 bases at J, with 22 bases between. CDR3 region: CATHHSGTPFSNQPQHF. CDR3 sequence (DNA): TGTGCCACCCACCATTCCGGGACACCCTTTAGCAATCAGCCCCAGCATTTT.

This chain joins TRBV10-1 and TRBJ1-1, with TRBD1 matching over 12 bases. The V gene end was trimmed by 4 bases and the J gene end by 10 bases; junction bases not matched to a gene: 10. The CDR3 consists of 15 residues. Per the germline V gene, CDR1 is WNHNN and CDR2 is SYGVQD (reference sequence). CDR3 loop: CASSASGQGAGGAFF. The CDR3 DNA is TGCGCCAGCAGTGCCTCGGGACAGGGGGCGGGAGGAGCTTTCTTT.

This clone was detected only once. The chain couples TRBV24-1 to TRBJ2-5; no definite D call. Germline V gene lookup returns CDR1 KGHDR and CDR2 SFDVKD. CDR3 length: 14 amino acids. V was shortened by 2 bases and J by 4 bases, with 10 bases between the two germline ends. CDR3 sequence (DNA): TGTGCCACCAGTGATTCGTCTAATGTAGAGACCCAGTACTTC. This translates into CATSDSSNVETQYF.

The V and J genes are TRBV27 and TRBJ1-6; D gene ambiguous. Germline CDR1 is MNHEY and CDR2 is SMNVEV (reference sequence). The V end lost 5 bases, the J end lost 6 bases, and 8 bases lay between the germline ends. There are 13 residues in the CDR3. CDR3 residues: CASSAAFNSPLHF. The CDR3 bases are TGTGCCAGCAGTGCGGCCTTTAATTCACCCCTCCACTTT.